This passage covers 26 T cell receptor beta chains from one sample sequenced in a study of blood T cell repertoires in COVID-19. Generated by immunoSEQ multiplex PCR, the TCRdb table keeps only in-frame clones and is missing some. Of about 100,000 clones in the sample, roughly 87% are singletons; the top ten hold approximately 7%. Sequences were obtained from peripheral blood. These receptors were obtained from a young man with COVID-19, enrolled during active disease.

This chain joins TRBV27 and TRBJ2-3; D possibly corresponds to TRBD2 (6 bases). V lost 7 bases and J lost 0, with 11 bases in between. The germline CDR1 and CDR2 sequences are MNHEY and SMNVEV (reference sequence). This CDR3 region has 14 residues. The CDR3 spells CASMRGTSTDTQYF. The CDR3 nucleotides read TGTGCCAGCATGCGAGGGACTAGCACAGATACGCAGTATTTT.

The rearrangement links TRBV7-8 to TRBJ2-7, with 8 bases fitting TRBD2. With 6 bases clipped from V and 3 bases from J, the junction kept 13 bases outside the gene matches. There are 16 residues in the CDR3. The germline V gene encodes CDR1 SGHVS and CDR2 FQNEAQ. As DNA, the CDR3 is TGTGCCAGCAGTCCGACCCCGGGACTAGGACGCTACGAGCAGTACTTC. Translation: CASSPTPGLGRYEQYF.

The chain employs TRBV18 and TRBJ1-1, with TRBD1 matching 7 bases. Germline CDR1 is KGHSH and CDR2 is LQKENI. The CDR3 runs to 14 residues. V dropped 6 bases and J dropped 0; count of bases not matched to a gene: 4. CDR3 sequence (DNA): TGTGCCAGCTCGCTGACAGGGATGAACACTGAAGCTTTCTTT. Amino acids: CASSLTGMNTEAFF.

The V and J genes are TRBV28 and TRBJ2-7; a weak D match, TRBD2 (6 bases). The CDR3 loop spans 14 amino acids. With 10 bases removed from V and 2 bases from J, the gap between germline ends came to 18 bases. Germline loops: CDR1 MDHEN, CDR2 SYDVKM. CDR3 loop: CATVLGTFTYEQYF. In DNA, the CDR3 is TGTGCCACCGTCTTGGGGACTTTTACCTACGAGCAGTACTTC.

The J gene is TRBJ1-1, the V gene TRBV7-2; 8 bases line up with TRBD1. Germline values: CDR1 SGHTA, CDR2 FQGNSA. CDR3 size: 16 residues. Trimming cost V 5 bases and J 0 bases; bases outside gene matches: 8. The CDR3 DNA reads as TGTGCCAGCAGCATGCGACAGGGGTGGGTGAACACTGAAGCTTTCTTT. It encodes CASSMRQGWVNTEAFF.

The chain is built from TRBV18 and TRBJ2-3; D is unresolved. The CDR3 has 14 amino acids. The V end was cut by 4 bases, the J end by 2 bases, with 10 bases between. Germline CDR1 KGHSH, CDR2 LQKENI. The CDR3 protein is CASSLERATDTQYF. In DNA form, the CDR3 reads TGTGCCAGCTCACTAGAGCGAGCCACAGATACGCAGTATTTT. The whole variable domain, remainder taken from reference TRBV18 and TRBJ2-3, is NAGVMQNPRHLVRRRGQEARLRCSPMKGHSHVYWYRQLPEEGLKFMVYLQKENIIDESGMPKERFSAEFPKEGPSILRIQQVVRGDSAAYFCASSLERATDTQYFGPGTRLTVL.

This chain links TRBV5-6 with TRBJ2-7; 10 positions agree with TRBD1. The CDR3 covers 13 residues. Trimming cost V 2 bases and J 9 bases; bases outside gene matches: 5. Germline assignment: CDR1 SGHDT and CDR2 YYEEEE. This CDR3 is CASSLGQGGRQYF. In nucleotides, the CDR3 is TGTGCCAGCAGCTTAGGACAGGGGGGAAGGCAGTACTTC.

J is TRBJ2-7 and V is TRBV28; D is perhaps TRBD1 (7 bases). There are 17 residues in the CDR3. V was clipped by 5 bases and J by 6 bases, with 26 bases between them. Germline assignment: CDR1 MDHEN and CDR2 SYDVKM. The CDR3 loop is CASSRSKGGTGVIEQYF. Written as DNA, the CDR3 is TGTGCCAGCAGTCGGTCTAAGGGGGGTACAGGGGTCATCGAGCAGTACTTC. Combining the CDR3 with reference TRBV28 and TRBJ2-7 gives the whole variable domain DVKVTQSSRYLVKRTGEKVFLECVQDMDHENMFWYRQDPGLGLRLIYFSYDVKMKEKGDIPEGYSVSREKKERFSLILESASTNQTSMYLCASSRSKGGTGVIEQYFGPGTRLTVT.

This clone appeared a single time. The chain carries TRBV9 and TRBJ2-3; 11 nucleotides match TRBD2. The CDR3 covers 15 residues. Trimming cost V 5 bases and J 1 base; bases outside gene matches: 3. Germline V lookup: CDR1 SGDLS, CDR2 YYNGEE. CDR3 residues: CASRPGLAGTDTQYF. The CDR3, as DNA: TGTGCCAGCAGGCCGGGACTAGCGGGCACAGATACGCAGTATTTT. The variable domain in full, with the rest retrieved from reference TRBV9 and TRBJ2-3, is DSGVTQTPKHLITATGQRVTLRCSPRSGDLSVYWYQQSLDQGLQFLIQYYNGEERAKGNILERFSAQQFPDLHSELNLSSLELGDSALYFCASRPGLAGTDTQYFGPGTRLTVL.

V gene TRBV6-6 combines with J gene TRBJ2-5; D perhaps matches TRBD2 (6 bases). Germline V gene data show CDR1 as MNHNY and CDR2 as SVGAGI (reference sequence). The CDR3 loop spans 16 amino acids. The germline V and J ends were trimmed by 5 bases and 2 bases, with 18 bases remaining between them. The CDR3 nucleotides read TGTGCCAGCAGTCGGGGACGGGCTAGCGTACAAGAGACCCAGTACTTC. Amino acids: CASSRGRASVQETQYF.

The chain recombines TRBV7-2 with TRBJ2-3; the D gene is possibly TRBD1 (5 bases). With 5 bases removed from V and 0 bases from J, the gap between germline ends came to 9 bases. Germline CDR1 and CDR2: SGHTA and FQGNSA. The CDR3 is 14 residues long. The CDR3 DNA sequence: TGTGCCAGCAGCGGACAACCTAGCACAGATACGCAGTATTTT. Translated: CASSGQPSTDTQYF.

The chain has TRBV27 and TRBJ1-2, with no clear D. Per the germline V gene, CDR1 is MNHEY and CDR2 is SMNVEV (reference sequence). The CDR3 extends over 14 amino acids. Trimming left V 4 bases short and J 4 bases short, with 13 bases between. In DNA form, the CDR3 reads TGTGCCAGCAGTTCGCCCTCCGAGTTCTATGGCTACACCTTC. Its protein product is CASSSPSEFYGYTF.

CDR3 sequence reads: CASSLHPSGSGPDTQYF. The CDR3 DNA reads TGTGCCAGCAGTCTACACCCTAGCGGGAGTGGCCCAGATACGCAGTATTTT. The chain is built from TRBV6-4 and TRBJ2-3; 10 positions match TRBD2. The V gene's germline CDR1 is MRHNA and CDR2 SNTAGT. This CDR3 is built from 17 residues. V dropped 5 bases and J dropped 4; count of bases not matched to a gene: 12.

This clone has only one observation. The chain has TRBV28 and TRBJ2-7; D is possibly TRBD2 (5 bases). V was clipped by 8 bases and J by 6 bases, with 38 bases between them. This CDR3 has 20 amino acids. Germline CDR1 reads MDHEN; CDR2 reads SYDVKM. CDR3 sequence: CASSKPVRLRSTSNLCEQYF. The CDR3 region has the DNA TGTGCCAGCTCAAAGCCGGTTCGGTTAAGGTCAACTAGTAATCTATGCGAGCAGTACTTC.

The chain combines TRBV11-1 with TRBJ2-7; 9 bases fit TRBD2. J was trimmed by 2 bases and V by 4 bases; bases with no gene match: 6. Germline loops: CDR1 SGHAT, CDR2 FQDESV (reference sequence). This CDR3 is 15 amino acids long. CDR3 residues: CASSSSSGNPYEQYF. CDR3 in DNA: TGTGCCAGCAGCTCGTCTAGCGGGAACCCCTACGAGCAGTACTTC. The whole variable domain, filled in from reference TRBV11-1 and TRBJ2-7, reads EAEVAQSPRYKITEKSQAVAFWCDPISGHATLYWYRQILGQGPELLVQFQDESVVDDSQLPKDRFSAERLKGVDSTLKIQPAELGDSAMYLCASSSSSGNPYEQYFGPGTRLTVT.

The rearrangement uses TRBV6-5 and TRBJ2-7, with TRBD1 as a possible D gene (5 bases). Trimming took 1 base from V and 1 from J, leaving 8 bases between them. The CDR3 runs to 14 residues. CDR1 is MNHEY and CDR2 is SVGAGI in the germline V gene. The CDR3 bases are TGTGCCAGCAGTTACTGGCAGGGTTCCTACGAGCAGTACTTC. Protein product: CASSYWQGSYEQYF.

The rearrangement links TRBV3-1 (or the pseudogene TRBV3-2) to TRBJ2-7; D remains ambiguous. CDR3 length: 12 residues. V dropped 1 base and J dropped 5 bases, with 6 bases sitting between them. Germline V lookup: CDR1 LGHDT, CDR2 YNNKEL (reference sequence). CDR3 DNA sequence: TGTGCCAGCAGCCAAGTAGTCCACGAGCAGTACTTC. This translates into CASSQVVHEQYF.

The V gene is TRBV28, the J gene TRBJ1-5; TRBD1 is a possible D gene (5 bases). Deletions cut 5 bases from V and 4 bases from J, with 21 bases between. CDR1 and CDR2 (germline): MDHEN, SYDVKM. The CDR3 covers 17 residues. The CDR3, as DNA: TGTGCCAGCAGTATGCGCGGCAGGGCGCCGCTAAATCAGCCCCAGCATTTT. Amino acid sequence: CASSMRGRAPLNQPQHF.

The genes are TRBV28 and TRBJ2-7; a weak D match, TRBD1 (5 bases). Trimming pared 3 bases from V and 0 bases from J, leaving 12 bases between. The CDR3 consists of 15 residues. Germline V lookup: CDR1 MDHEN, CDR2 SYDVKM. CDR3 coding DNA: TGTGCCAGCAGTTTGGGGCAGCTGATCTCCTACGAGCAGTACTTC. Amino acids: CASSLGQLISYEQYF.

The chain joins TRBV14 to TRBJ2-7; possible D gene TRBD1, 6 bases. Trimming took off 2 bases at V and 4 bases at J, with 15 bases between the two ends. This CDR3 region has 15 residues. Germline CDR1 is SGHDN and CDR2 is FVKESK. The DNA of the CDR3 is TGTGCCAGCAGCCAAAGGGGGACGGGCTGGTACGAGCAGTACTTC. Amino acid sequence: CASSQRGTGWYEQYF.

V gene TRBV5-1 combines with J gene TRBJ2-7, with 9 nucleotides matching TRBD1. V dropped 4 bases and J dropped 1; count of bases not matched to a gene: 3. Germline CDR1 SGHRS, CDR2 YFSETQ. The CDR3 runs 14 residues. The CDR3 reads CASSPGQGSYEQYF. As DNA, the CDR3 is TGCGCCAGCAGCCCGGGACAGGGATCCTACGAGCAGTACTTC.

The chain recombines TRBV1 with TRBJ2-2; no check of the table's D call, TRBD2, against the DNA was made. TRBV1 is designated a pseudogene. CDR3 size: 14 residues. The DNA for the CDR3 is TGCACCAGCAGCCCTCTAGCGGGAGCCGGGGAGCTGTTTTTT. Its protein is CTSSPLAGAGELFF.

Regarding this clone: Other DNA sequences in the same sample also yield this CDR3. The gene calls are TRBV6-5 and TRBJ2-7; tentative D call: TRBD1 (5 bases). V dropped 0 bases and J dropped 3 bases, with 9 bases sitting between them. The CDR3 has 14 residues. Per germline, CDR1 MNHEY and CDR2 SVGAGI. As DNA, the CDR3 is TGTGCCAGCAGTTACTCGGGGCAAGGCTACGAGCAGTACTTC. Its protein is CASSYSGQGYEQYF.

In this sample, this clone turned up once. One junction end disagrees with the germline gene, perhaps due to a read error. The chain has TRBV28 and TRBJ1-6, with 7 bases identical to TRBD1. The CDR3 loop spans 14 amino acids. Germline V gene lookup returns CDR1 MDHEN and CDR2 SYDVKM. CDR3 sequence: CASSWQAGGGFFDF. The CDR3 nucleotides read TGTGCCAGCAGTTGGCAGGCAGGGGGAGGTTTCTTTGACTTT.

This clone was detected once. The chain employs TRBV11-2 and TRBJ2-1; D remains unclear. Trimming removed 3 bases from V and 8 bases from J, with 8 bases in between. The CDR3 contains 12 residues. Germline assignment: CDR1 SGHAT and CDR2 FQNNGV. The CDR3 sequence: CASSLLGDEQFF. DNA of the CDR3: TGTGCCAGCAGCTTGCTTGGAGATGAGCAGTTCTTC.

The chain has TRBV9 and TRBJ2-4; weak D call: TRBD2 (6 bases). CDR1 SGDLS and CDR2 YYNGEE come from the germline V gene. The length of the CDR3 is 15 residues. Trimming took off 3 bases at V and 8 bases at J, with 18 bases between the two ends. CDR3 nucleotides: TGTGCCAGCAGCGCCTCGGAGGGCCGTCGTGACATTCAGTACTTC. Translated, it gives CASSASEGRRDIQYF.